The 27 T cell receptor beta chains reported below all come from one sample, sequenced in a study of shared clonotypes between healthy human individuals. Terminally differentiated effector memory CD45RA+ cells were excluded by CCR7 positive selection of CD45RO-negative cells. The table came from immunoSEQ multiplex PCR; TCRdb's copy has only in-frame clones and leaves some out. Here the sample spans some 2.1 million clones, just under 95% being singletons. Sequences were obtained from naive CD8+ T cells from PBMCs. Receptors were obtained from a man aged 18 to 35 in good health. Some clones in this sample may be carry-over from other donors' samples.

This chain joins TRBV13 and TRBJ2-7; 10 positions match TRBD2. Germline assignment: CDR1 PRHDT and CDR2 FYEKMQ (reference sequence). After removal of 4 bases from V and 9 bases from J, the junction contained 12 bases not matched to a gene. This CDR3 is built from 15 residues. The CDR3 loop is CASSSRLAGASGQYF. As DNA, the CDR3 is TGTGCCAGCAGCTCCCGCCTAGCGGGAGCTTCGGGGCAGTACTTC.

The CDR3: CASSLQGTVGNTIYF. In DNA form, the CDR3 reads TGTGCCAGCAGTTTACAGGGTACGGTGGGGAACACCATATATTTT. The rearrangement uses TRBV27 and TRBJ1-3; weak D call: TRBD1 (5 bases). Trimming took 2 bases from V and 7 from J, leaving 15 bases between them. This CDR3 has 15 residues. The V gene's germline CDR1 is MNHEY and CDR2 SMNVEV (reference sequence).

The chain uses TRBV7-9 and TRBJ2-7; D unresolved. Trimming left V 1 base short and J 7 bases short, with 8 bases between. The CDR3 spans 12 residues. Germline V lookup: CDR1 SEHNR, CDR2 FQNEAQ (reference sequence). CDR3 nucleotides: TGTGCCAGCAGCTTAGGCAAGGCGGAGCAGTACTTC. Protein sequence: CASSLGKAEQYF.

This clone has just one count. Other DNA sequences from this sample encode an identical CDR3 as well. The rearrangement uses TRBV9 and TRBJ2-2, with 9 bases that match TRBD1. The CDR3 length is 17 residues. CDR1 and CDR2 from the germline V gene are SGDLS and YYNGEE. V lost 1 base, J lost 0 bases, and 4 bases stayed unmatched. The CDR3 loop is CASSVPRQGANTGELFF. Written as DNA, the CDR3 is TGTGCCAGCAGCGTACCTCGACAGGGGGCGAACACCGGGGAGCTGTTTTTT.

The rearrangement uses TRBV6-6 and TRBJ2-7; D may be TRBD2 (5 bases). Germline loops: CDR1 MNHNY, CDR2 SVGAGI (reference sequence). Trimming left V 0 bases short and J 4 bases short, with 10 bases between. The CDR3 runs 14 residues. The CDR3 DNA is TGTGCCAGCAGTTACTCGAGGGCTACGTACGAGCAGTACTTC. Translating it yields CASSYSRATYEQYF.

This clone was counted a single time. The V and J genes are TRBV18 and TRBJ1-1; tentative D call: TRBD1 (6 bases). CDR1 KGHSH and CDR2 LQKENI come from the germline V gene. This CDR3 comprises 20 residues. V shed 3 bases and J shed 0 bases, with 26 bases lying between them. The DNA for the CDR3 is TGTGCCAGCTCACCTTCCTACAGGGAGCGAGTATCCGAGATGAACACTGAAGCTTTCTTT. Protein product: CASSPSYRERVSEMNTEAFF.

The chain recombines TRBV7-6 with TRBJ2-1; D gene ambiguous. Germline V gives CDR1 SGHVS, CDR2 FNYEAQ. CDR3 size: 13 residues. The V end lost 2 bases, the J end lost 8 bases, and 10 bases lay between the germline ends. CDR3 in amino acids: CASSLPPGDEQFF. CDR3 sequence (DNA): TGTGCCAGCAGCTTACCACCTGGAGATGAGCAGTTCTTC. Using reference TRBV7-6 and TRBJ2-1 for the parts outside the CDR3, the full variable domain is GAGVSQSPRYKVTKRGQDVALRCDPISGHVSLYWYRQALGQGPEFLTYFNYEAQQDKSGLPNDRFSAERPEGSISTLTIQRTEQRDSAMYRCASSLPPGDEQFFGPGTRLTVL.

This clone showed up just once. The genes are TRBV15 and TRBJ1-4; TRBD1 is a possible D gene (5 bases). Trimming stripped 9 bases from V and 6 bases from J, with 17 bases between. The CDR3 covers 14 residues. Germline-derived CDR1 and CDR2 are LNHNV and YYDKDF (reference sequence). The CDR3 DNA is TGTGCCACAGCCGTCTCATGGGGGGATGAAAAACTGTTTTTT. This codes for CATAVSWGDEKLFF.

The J gene is TRBJ1-1, the V gene TRBV11-2; D possibly corresponds to TRBD1 (6 bases). The V end was cut by 0 bases, the J end by 2 bases, with 22 bases between. CDR1 is SGHAT and CDR2 is FQNNGV in the germline V gene. The CDR3 has 19 residues. Written as DNA, the CDR3 is TGTGCCAGCAGCTTAGATAGTAGGAGGGGGTTCTTAGTAAACACTGAAGCTTTCTTT. This encodes CASSLDSRRGFLVNTEAFF.

V and J are TRBV25-1 and TRBJ2-2; tentatively, D is TRBD1 or TRBD2 (5 bases each). CDR1 MGHDK and CDR2 SYGVNS come from the germline V gene. This CDR3 is built from 14 residues. V was cut by 3 bases and J by 7 bases, with 12 bases left in between. As DNA, the CDR3 is TGTGCCAGCAGTGACGAGGGGCTTGTCGGGGAGCTGTTTTTT. It translates to CASSDEGLVGELFF.

This rearrangement joins TRBV27 to TRBJ2-3, with D maybe TRBD2 (6 bases). The CDR3 is 15 residues long. Germline V gives CDR1 MNHEY, CDR2 SMNVEV (reference sequence). Trimming left V 4 bases short and J 2 bases short, with 13 bases between. The CDR3 spells CASSSYSGSTDTQYF. The CDR3, as DNA: TGTGCCAGCAGTTCCTATAGCGGTTCCACAGATACGCAGTATTTT.

V usage is TRBV11-3 and J usage is TRBJ2-2; TRBD2 aligns across 12 bases. The CDR3 is 18 residues long. Germline V gene lookup returns CDR1 SGHNT and CDR2 YENEEA. V lost 5 bases and J lost 4; bases outside the gene matches: 11. CDR3: CASSVTSGRLDGTGELFF. The CDR3 DNA reads TGTGCCAGCAGCGTCACTAGCGGGAGGCTCGATGGCACCGGGGAGCTGTTTTTT. The variable domain in full, with the rest retrieved from reference TRBV11-3 and TRBJ2-2, is EAGVVQSPRYKIIEKKQPVAFWCNPISGHNTLYWYLQNLGQGPELLIRYENEEAVDDSQLPKDRFSAERLKGVDSTLKIQPAELGDSAVYLCASSVTSGRLDGTGELFFGEGSRLTVL.

The V and J genes are TRBV19 and TRBJ1-2; tentatively, D is TRBD1 (5 bases). Germline lookup yields CDR1 LNHDA and CDR2 SQIVND (reference sequence). Trimming pared 6 bases from V and 3 bases from J, leaving 11 bases between. The CDR3 totals 13 residues. The CDR3 coding sequence is TGTGCCAGTAGCCAGGGTTTGTACTATGGCTACACCTTC. Its protein product is CASSQGLYYGYTF. The full variable domain, with the rest looked up from reference TRBV19 and TRBJ1-2, is DGGITQSPKYLFRKEGQNVTLSCEQNLNHDAMYWYRQDPGQGLRLIYYSQIVNDFQKGDIAEGYSVSREKKESFPLTVTSAQKNPTAFYLCASSQGLYYGYTFGSGTRLTVV.

V and J are TRBV6-5 and TRBJ1-1; D is undetermined. V lost 2 bases, J lost 1 base, and 5 bases lay in between. CDR1 is MNHEY and CDR2 is SVGAGI in the germline V gene. The CDR3 runs to 13 residues. CDR3 nucleotide sequence: TGTGCCAGCAGTTACAAGGAGAACACTGAAGCTTTCTTT. It translates to CASSYKENTEAFF.

The chain recombines TRBV19 with TRBJ1-1, with D unresolved. The V end was cut by 3 bases, the J end by 0 bases, with 11 bases between. Germline assignment: CDR1 LNHDA and CDR2 SQIVND (reference sequence). This CDR3 is 15 amino acids long. This CDR3 reads CASSIQPSMNTEAFF. As DNA, the CDR3 is TGTGCCAGTAGTATTCAACCGTCGATGAACACTGAAGCTTTCTTT. The whole variable domain, filled in from reference TRBV19 and TRBJ1-1, reads DGGITQSPKYLFRKEGQNVTLSCEQNLNHDAMYWYRQDPGQGLRLIYYSQIVNDFQKGDIAEGYSVSREKKESFPLTVTSAQKNPTAFYLCASSIQPSMNTEAFFGQGTRLTVV.

The chain combines TRBV27 with TRBJ2-1; 11 positions agree with TRBD2. Per the germline V gene, CDR1 is MNHEY and CDR2 is SMNVEV (reference sequence). The CDR3 spans 14 residues. The V segment lost 5 bases and the J segment 14 bases; nucleotides outside the gene matches: 11. The CDR3 sequence: CASSPTSGSHKKFF. The CDR3 nucleotides are TGTGCCAGCAGTCCAACTAGCGGGAGTCATAAAAAGTTCTTC.

The rearrangement links TRBV10-3 to TRBJ2-7, with TRBD2 identical over 7 bases. The CDR3 is made up of 14 amino acids. Germline trimming cut 7 bases from V and 5 bases from J; bases unmatched to any gene: 11. Per the germline V gene, CDR1 is ENHRY and CDR2 is SYGVKD. This CDR3 reads CAIKVGGVINEQYF. The CDR3 DNA reads TGTGCCATCAAAGTGGGGGGGGTCATCAACGAGCAGTACTTC.

A word on this clone: The same CDR3 is also encoded by other DNA sequences in this sample. The genes are TRBV6-1 and TRBJ2-7; the D is unclear. This CDR3 contains 12 residues. The V end lost 8 bases, the J end lost 1 base, and 9 bases lay between the germline ends. CDR1 and CDR2 from the germline V gene are MNHNS and SASEGT. CDR3 DNA: TGTGCCAGCGGCACTCCATCCTACGAGCAGTACTTC. As protein: CASGTPSYEQYF.

This clone was observed a few times. This chain connects TRBV10-1 to TRBJ1-2; D remains unclear. V was shortened by 0 bases and J by 2 bases, with 10 bases between the two germline ends. From germline, CDR1 is WNHNN and CDR2 SYGVQD (reference sequence). The CDR3 sequence is 15 residues long. The CDR3 DNA follows: TGCGCCAGCAGTGAGTCGATTGTGGGAAACTATGGCTACACCTTC. Protein product: CASSESIVGNYGYTF.

The chain couples TRBV7-9 to TRBJ2-7, with D unresolved. Per the germline V gene, CDR1 is SEHNR and CDR2 is FQNEAQ (reference sequence). CDR3 length: 13 amino acids. Trimming removed 10 bases from V and 0 bases from J, with 13 bases in between. CDR3 protein: CATQPGHSYEQYF. In nucleotides, the CDR3 is TGTGCCACCCAGCCGGGCCACTCCTACGAGCAGTACTTC.

This clone was counted once. J is TRBJ1-4 and V is TRBV21-1. TRBV21-1 is annotated as a pseudogene. This CDR3 comprises 16 residues. DNA for the CDR3: TGTGCCAGCAGCAAAGACTGGTGTAGAGTGGTAGAAAAACTGTTTTTT. Protein sequence: CASSKDWCRVVEKLFF.

With respect to this clone: The same CDR3 arises from other DNA sequences in this sample as well. The rearrangement joins TRBV29-1 to TRBJ1-2; 8 nucleotides align to TRBD1. The trim removed 2 bases at V and 8 bases at J, leaving 7 bases unmatched. Germline V CDR1 and CDR2: SQVTM, ANQGSEA. This CDR3 region has 13 residues. CDR3 amino acids: CSVERQGAEGYTF. For the CDR3, the DNA is TGCAGCGTTGAACGGCAGGGGGCGGAGGGCTACACCTTC.

The chain uses TRBV19 and TRBJ2-3; the match to TRBD2 covers 8 bases. The V gene's germline CDR1 is LNHDA and CDR2 SQIVND (reference sequence). The CDR3 length is 16 residues. The ends lost 3 bases at V and 5 bases at J; junction bases unmatched: 10. CDR3 loop: CASSIPGSGIEDTQYF. The CDR3 DNA follows: TGTGCCAGTAGTATCCCCGGTAGCGGGATAGAAGATACGCAGTATTTT.

This clone appeared a few times. This chain uses TRBV15 with TRBJ1-4; a possible D gene is TRBD1 (5 bases). The CDR3 is 12 residues long. Germline V gives CDR1 LNHNV, CDR2 YYDKDF (reference sequence). The V gene lost 3 bases and the J gene lost 8 bases, with 7 bases spanning the gap. The CDR3 sequence is CATSSRQEKLFF. The CDR3, as DNA: TGTGCCACCAGCAGTAGACAGGAAAAACTGTTTTTT.

This clone has just one count. This chain links TRBV2 with TRBJ2-1, with 12 bases that match TRBD1. The CDR3 has 15 residues. Trimming at V came to 6 bases and at J to 8 bases, leaving 8 bases not matched to a gene. CDR1 and CDR2 from the germline V gene are SNHLY and FYNNEI. The CDR3 DNA reads as TGTGCCAGCAGCCTCCCGGGACAGGGGGCGGATGAGCAGTTCTTC. Translated, it gives CASSLPGQGADEQFF.

This chain connects TRBV4-2 to TRBJ2-1; D gene uncertain. Trimming cost V 4 bases and J 4 bases, with 14 bases left between them. The CDR3 is made up of 15 amino acids. Germline CDR1 LGHNA, CDR2 YNFKEQ. The CDR3 reads CASSLPRETYNEQFF. The CDR3, as DNA: TGTGCCAGCAGCCTACCACGCGAGACGTACAATGAGCAGTTCTTC.

This clone has more than one count but fewer than ten. The genes are TRBV15 and TRBJ1-5; D ambiguous. CDR1 and CDR2 (germline): LNHNV, YYDKDF (reference sequence). The CDR3 contains 13 residues. V gave up 6 bases and J gave up 3 bases, with 9 bases separating them. The CDR3 region is CATSSKDNQPQHF. In DNA form, the CDR3 reads TGTGCCACCAGTTCTAAGGACAATCAGCCCCAGCATTTT.